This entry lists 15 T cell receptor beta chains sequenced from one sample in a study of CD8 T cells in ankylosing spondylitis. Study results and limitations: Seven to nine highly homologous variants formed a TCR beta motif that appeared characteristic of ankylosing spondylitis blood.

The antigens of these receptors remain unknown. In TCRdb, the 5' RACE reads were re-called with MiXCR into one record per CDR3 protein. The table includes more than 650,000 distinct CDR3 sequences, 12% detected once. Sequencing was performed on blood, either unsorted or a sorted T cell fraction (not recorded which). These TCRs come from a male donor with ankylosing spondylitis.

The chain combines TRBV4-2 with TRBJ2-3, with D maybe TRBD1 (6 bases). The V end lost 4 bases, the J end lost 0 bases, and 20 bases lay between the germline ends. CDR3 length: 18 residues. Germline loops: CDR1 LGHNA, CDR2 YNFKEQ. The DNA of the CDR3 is TGTGCCAGCAGCCCAAGTCCCGGGACATTGACGAGCACAGATACGCAGTATTTT. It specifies CASSPSPGTLTSTDTQYF.

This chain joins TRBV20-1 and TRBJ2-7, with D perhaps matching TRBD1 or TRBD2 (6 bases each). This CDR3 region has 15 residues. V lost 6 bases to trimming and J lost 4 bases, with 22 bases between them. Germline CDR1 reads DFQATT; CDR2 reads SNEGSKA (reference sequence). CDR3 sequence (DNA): TGCAGTGCCCTGAATGGGGGGCATTGGGGGTACGAGCAGTACTTC. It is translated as CSALNGGHWGYEQYF.

CDR3 in amino acids: CSARTGWEEKLFF. CDR3 sequence (DNA): TGCAGTGCTAGGACAGGTTGGGAGGAAAAACTGTTTTTT. The V call is TRBV20-1, the J call TRBJ1-4; D is possibly TRBD1 (6 bases). CDR3 length equals 13 residues. Trimming pared 3 bases from V and 8 bases from J, leaving 13 bases between. Germline CDR1 DFQATT, CDR2 SNEGSKA (reference sequence).

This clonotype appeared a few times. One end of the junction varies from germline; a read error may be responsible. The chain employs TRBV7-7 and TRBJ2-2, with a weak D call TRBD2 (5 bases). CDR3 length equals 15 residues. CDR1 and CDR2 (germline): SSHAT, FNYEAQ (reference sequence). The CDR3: CASSSTTGNTGELFF. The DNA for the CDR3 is TGTGCTAGCAGCTCCACGACGGGAAACACCGGGGAGCTGTTTTTT.

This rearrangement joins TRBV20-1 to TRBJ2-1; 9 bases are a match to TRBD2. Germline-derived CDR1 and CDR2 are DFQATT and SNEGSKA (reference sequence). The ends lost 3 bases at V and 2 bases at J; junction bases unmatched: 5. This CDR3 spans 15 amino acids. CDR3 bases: TGCAGTGCTAGGGGAGGACTAGCGCCCTACAATGAGCAGTTCTTC. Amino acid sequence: CSARGGLAPYNEQFF.

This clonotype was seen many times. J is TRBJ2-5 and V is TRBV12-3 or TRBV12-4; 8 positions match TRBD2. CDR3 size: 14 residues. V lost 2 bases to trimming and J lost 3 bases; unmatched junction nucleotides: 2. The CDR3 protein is CASSLRGGEETQYF. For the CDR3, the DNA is TGTGCCAGCAGTTTACGGGGGGGGGAAGAGACCCAGTACTTC.

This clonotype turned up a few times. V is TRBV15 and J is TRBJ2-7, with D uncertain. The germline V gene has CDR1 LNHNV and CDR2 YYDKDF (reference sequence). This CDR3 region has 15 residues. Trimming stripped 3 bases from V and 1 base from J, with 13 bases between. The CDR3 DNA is TGTGCCACCAGCAGTTCGTCACGGTCTTCCTACGAGCAGTACTTC. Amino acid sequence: CATSSSSRSSYEQYF.

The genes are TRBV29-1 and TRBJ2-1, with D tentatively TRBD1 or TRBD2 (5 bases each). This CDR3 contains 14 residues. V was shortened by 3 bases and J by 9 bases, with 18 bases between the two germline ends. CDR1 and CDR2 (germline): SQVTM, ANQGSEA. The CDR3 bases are TGCAGCGTTGATCGGACCCTGAGGGGATCTGAGCAGTTCTTC. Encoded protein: CSVDRTLRGSEQFF.

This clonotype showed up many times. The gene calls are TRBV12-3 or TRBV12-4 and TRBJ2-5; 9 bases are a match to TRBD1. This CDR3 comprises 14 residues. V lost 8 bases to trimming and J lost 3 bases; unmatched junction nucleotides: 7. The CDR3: CASHRDRVEETQYF. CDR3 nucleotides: TGTGCCAGCCACCGGGACAGGGTAGAAGAGACCCAGTACTTC.

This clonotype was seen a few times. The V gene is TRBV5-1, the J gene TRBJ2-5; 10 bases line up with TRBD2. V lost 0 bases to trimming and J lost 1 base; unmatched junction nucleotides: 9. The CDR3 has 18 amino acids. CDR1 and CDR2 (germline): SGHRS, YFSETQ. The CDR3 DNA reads TGCGCCAGCAGCTTGGGGTTGGAGAGCGGGAGGGTCCAAGAGACCCAGTACTTC. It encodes CASSLGLESGRVQETQYF.

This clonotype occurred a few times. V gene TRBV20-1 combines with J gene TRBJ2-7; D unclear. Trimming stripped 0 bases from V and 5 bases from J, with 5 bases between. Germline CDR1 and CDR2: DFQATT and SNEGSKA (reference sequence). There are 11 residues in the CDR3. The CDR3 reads CSARDIDEQYF. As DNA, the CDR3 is TGCAGTGCTAGAGATATTGACGAGCAGTACTTC.

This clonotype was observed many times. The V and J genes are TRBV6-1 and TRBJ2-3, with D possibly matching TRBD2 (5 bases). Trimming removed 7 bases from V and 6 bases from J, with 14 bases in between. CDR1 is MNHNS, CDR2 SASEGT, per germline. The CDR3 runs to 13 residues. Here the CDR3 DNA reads TGTGCCAGCACCAACCTCGGGGTGGATACGCAGTATTTT. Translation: CASTNLGVDTQYF.

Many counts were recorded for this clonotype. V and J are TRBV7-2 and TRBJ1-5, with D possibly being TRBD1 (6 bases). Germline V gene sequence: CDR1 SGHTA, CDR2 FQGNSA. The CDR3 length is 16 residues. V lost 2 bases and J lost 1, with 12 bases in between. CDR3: CASSLLGGRSNQPQHF. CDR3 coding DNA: TGTGCCAGCAGCTTACTGGGGGGGCGAAGCAATCAGCCCCAGCATTTT.

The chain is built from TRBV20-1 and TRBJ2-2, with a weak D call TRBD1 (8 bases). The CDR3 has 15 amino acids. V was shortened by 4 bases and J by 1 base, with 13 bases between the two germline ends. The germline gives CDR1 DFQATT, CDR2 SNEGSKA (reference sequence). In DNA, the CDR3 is TGCAGTGCTACGGGGGGACAGGTGAACACCGGGGAGCTGTTTTTT. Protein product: CSATGGQVNTGELFF.

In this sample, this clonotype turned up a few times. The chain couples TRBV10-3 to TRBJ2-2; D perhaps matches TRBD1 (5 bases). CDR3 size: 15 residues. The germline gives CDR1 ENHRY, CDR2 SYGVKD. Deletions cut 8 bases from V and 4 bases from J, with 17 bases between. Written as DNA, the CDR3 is TGTGCCATCGGACGGTTGGGGCCGGGCACCGGGGAGCTGTTTTTT. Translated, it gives CAIGRLGPGTGELFF.